This T cell receptor beta chain was documented in a study of CD8 T cells in ankylosing spondylitis. At least ten counts were recorded for this clonotype. TCRdb passed the 5' RACE reads through MiXCR, listing each CDR3 protein once. The table lists 200,000 to 300,000 distinct CDR3 sequences, about 11% of them singletons. The CDR3 is 16 amino acids. Trimming took 3 bases from V and 5 from J, leaving 19 bases between them. Per the germline V gene, CDR1 is LNHDA and CDR2 is SQIVND (reference sequence). The sequenced sample was blood, either unsorted or a sorted T cell fraction (not recorded which). The chain joins TRBV19 to TRBJ2-5; tentative D call: TRBD1 (7 bases). The receptor was derived from a male donor with ankylosing spondylitis or in good health (not recorded which). CDR3 coding DNA: TGTGCCAGTAGTATCATGGACAGGAGGGGAGTGGAGACCCAGTACTTC. Translated: CASSIMDRRGVETQYF.